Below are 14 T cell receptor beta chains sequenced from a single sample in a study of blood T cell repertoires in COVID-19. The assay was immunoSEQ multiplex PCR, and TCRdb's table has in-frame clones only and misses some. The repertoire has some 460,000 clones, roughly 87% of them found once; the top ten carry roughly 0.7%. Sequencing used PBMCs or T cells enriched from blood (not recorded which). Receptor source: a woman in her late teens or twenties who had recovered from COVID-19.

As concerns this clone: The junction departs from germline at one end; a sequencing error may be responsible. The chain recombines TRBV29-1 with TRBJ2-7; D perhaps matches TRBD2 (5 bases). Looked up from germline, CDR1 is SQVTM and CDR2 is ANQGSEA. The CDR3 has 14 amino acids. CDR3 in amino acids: CSVQDGKVSYEQYF. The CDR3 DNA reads TGCAGCGTTCAAGACGGGAAAGTCTCCTACGAGCAGTACTTC.

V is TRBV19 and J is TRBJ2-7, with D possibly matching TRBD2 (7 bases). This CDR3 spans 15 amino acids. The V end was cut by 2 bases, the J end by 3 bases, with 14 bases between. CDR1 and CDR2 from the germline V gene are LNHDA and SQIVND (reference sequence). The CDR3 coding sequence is TGTGCCAGTAGTATAAGCAGGGGCGGGGGCTACGAGCAGTACTTC. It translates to CASSISRGGGYEQYF.

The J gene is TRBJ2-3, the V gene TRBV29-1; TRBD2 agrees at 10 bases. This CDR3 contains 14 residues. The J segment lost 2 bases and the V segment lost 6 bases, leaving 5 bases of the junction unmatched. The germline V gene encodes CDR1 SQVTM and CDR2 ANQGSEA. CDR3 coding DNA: TGCAGCGTAGCGGGGGGGCGGGCCACAGATACGCAGTATTTT. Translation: CSVAGGRATDTQYF.

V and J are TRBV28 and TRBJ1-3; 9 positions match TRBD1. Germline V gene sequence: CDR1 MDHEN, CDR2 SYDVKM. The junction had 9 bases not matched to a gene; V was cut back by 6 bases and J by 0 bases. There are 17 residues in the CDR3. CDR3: CASRLHRDRDSGNTIYF. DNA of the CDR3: TGTGCCAGCAGACTCCACCGGGACAGGGACTCTGGAAACACCATATATTTT.

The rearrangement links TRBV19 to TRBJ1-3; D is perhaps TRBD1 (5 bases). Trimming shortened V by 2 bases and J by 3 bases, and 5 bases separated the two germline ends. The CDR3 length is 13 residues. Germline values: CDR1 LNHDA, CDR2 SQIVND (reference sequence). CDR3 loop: CASSIQGGNTIYF. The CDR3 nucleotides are TGTGCCAGTAGTATACAGGGTGGAAACACCATATATTTT. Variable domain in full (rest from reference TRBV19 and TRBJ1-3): DGGITQSPKYLFRKEGQNVTLSCEQNLNHDAMYWYRQDPGQGLRLIYYSQIVNDFQKGDIAEGYSVSREKKESFPLTVTSAQKNPTAFYLCASSIQGGNTIYFGEGSWLTVV.

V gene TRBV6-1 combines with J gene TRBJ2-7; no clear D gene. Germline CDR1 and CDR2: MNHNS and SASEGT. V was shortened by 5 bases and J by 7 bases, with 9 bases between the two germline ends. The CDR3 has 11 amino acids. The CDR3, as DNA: TGTGCCAGCAGTATCGAGAGGGAGCAGTACTTC. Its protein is CASSIEREQYF.

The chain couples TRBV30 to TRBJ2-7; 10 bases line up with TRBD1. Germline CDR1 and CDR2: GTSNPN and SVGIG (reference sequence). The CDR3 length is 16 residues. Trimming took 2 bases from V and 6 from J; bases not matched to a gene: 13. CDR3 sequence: CAWSSPRTGGESEQYF. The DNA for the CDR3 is TGTGCCTGGAGTAGCCCTCGGACAGGGGGGGAGTCCGAGCAGTACTTC.

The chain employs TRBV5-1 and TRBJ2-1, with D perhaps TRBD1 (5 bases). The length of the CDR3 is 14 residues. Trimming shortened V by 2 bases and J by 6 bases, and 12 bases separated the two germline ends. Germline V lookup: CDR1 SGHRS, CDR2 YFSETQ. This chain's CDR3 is CASSLLSQGNEQFF. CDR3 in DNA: TGCGCCAGCAGCTTACTGTCCCAGGGCAATGAGCAGTTCTTC.

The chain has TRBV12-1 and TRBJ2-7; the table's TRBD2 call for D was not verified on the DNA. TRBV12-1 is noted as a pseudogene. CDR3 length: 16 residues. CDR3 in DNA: TGTGCCAGCAGCTTTGTAAGCCTACGGGGCTCCTACGAGCAGTACTTC. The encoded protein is CASSFVSLRGSYEQYF.

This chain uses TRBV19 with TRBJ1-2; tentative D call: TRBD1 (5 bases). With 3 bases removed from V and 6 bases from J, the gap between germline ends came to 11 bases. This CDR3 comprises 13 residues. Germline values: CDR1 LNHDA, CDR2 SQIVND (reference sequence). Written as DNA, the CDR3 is TGTGCCAGTAGTATTCGGACAATAAATGGCTACACCTTC. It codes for CASSIRTINGYTF.

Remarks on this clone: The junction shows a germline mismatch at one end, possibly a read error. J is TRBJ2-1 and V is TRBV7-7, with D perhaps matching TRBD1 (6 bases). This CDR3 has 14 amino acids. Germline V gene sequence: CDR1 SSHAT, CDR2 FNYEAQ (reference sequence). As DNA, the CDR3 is TGTGCTAGCAGCTTAGCAGGGGCCGACAATGAGCAGTTCTTC. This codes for CASSLAGADNEQFF.

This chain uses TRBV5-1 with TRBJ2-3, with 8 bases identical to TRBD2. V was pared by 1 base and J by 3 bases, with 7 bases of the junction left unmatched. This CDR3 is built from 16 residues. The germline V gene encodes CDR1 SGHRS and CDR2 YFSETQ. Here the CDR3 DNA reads TGCGCCAGCAGCTTGACCATTCGGGGGGGGACAGATACGCAGTATTTT. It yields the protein CASSLTIRGGTDTQYF.

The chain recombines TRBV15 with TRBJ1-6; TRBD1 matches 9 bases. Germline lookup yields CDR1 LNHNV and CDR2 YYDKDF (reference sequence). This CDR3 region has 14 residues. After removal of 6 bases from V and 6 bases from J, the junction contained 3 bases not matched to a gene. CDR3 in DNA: TGTGCCACCAGGGGGACAGGGCTTAATTCACCCCTCCACTTT. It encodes CATRGTGLNSPLHF. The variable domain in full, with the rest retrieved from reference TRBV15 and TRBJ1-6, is DAMVIQNPRYQVTQFGKPVTLSCSQTLNHNVMYWYQQKSSQAPKLLFHYYDKDFNNEADTPDNFQSRRPNTSFCFLDIRSPGLGDTAMYLCATRGTGLNSPLHFGNGTRLTVT.

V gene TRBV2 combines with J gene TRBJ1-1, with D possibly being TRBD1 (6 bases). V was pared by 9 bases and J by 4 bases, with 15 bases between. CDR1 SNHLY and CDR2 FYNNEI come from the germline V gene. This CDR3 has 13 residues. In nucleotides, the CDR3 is TGTGCCAGTCTCCTGGGGACAATCACTGAAGCTTTCTTT. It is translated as CASLLGTITEAFF.